Here is one TCR beta chain with its context. Its antigen is not identified. The sample originates from a study of cytomegalovirus exposure and HLA in healthy donors. A multiplex PCR was run with 60 Vbeta primers and 13 Jbeta primers. Authors' data handling: It was a later analysis that counted tens of millions of unique TCR beta chains, of which approximately 9.9 million were shared. Produced via immunoSEQ multiplex PCR; TCRdb's table is partial and in-frame only. Clone size and V and J calls were adopted from that table, with D and trimming inferred from the DNA. The sample holds approximately 170,000 clones, roughly 65% seen once. Study results and limitations: Common viral pathogens seemed to be connected with several of the most significant clusters, according to a later analysis.

Germline CDR1 and CDR2: KGHSH and LQKENI. This CDR3 comprises 12 residues. Trimming took off 3 bases at V and 11 bases at J, with 13 bases between the two ends. The material sequenced was PBMCs. J is TRBJ1-1 and V is TRBV18, with D perhaps matching TRBD1 (6 bases). This TCR was sampled from a man between 18 and 29 years old in good health and CMV-seropositive. In nucleotides, the CDR3 is TGTGCCAGCTCACCGGATACCCAGGGGGCTTTCTTT. Its protein product is CASSPDTQGAFF.